The clone carrying this TCR beta chain has only a few counts. Its antigen is as yet unknown. Trimming took 4 bases from V and 5 from J; bases not matched to a gene: 10. Germline values: CDR1 SGHRS, CDR2 YFSETQ. This CDR3 comprises 15 residues. Vbeta (60) and Jbeta (13) primers were used in the PCR. Using immunoSEQ multiplex PCR, the repertoire was profiled, and TCRdb retains in-frame clones only, with some absent. The table records around 130,000 clones, more than 60% of them present only once. The data are from a study of cytomegalovirus exposure and HLA in healthy donors. Study overall: A prior analysis found roughly 110 million unique TCR beta sequences from around 200 million T cells. Findings and caveats of the study: Analyzed later, association rates of TCRs varied across HLA loci, with DRB1 most and HLA-C fewest. The study dropped some indistinguishable V segments, TRBV6-2 and TRBV6-3 among them.

The J gene is TRBJ2-5, the V gene TRBV5-1; 8 positions match TRBD2. The clonotype originates from a woman between 35 and 50 years old in good health and CMV-seropositive. The specimen was PBMCs. For the CDR3, the DNA is TGCGCCAGCAGCCCGGGGACTAGGGGCGACGAGACCCAGTACTTC. Translated: CASSPGTRGDETQYF.